One sample yielded the 12 T cell receptor beta chains listed below, sequenced in a study of CD8+CD57+ T cells in acquired aplastic anemia. Genomic DNA templated the TCR beta VDJ and CDR3 profiling. TCRdb reanalysed the reads using MiXCR and keeps one entry per CDR3 protein. Of around 170,000 distinct CDR3 sequences listed, around 60% are singletons. The sequencing sample was made of sorted CD4+, CD8+, or CD8+CD57+ T cells (not recorded which) from PBMCs. Receptors originate from a human donor in good health.

The chain couples TRBV5-1 to TRBJ2-7; possibly TRBD1 for D (6 bases). Germline loops: CDR1 SGHRS, CDR2 YFSETQ. Trimming took 1 base from V and 3 from J, leaving 11 bases between them. The CDR3 consists of 14 residues. CDR3 protein: CASSLPLDSYEQYF. The CDR3 nucleotides are TGCGCCAGCAGCTTGCCTCTGGACAGCTACGAGCAGTACTTC.

The chain joins TRBV10-1 to TRBJ1-2; 7 nucleotides align to TRBD1. The CDR3 runs to 14 residues. CDR1 WNHNN and CDR2 SYGVQD come from the germline V gene (reference sequence). With 5 bases clipped from V and 7 bases from J, the junction kept 10 bases outside the gene matches. The CDR3 DNA reads TGCGCCAGCAGTCCGGACAGGCGGCCCGGTGGCTACACCTTC. Translated, it gives CASSPDRRPGGYTF.

The chain has TRBV2 and TRBJ2-1; D is perhaps TRBD1 (5 bases). The CDR3 length is 13 residues. From germline, CDR1 is SNHLY and CDR2 FYNNEI. Trimming cost V 8 bases and J 0 bases, with 8 bases left between them. The CDR3 is CASGAVSYNEQFF. The CDR3 region has the DNA TGTGCCAGCGGGGCAGTCTCCTACAATGAGCAGTTCTTC. Variable domain in full (rest from reference TRBV2 and TRBJ2-1): EPEVTQTPSHQVTQMGQEVILRCVPISNHLYFYWYRQILGQKVEFLVSFYNNEISEKSEIFDDQFSVERPDGSNFTLKIRSTKLEDSAMYFCASGAVSYNEQFFGPGTRLTVL.

This clonotype was seen only once. This chain uses TRBV24-1 with TRBJ2-5, with TRBD1 identical over 7 bases. In germline, CDR1 is KGHDR, CDR2 SFDVKD. V was clipped by 3 bases and J by 4 bases; unmatched bases: 7. This CDR3 is built from 15 residues. CDR3 amino acids: CATSDRVGQAETQYF. Here the CDR3 DNA reads TGTGCCACCAGTGATAGAGTAGGACAGGCAGAGACCCAGTACTTC.

In nucleotides, the CDR3 is TGTGCCAGCAGGGAACTAGCGGGAGACCCAGATACGCAGTATTTT. Translation: CASRELAGDPDTQYF. The rearrangement uses TRBV28 and TRBJ2-3; 11 positions match TRBD2. Germline trimming cut 6 bases from V and 4 bases from J; bases unmatched to any gene: 6. The germline V gene has CDR1 MDHEN and CDR2 SYDVKM. The CDR3 covers 15 residues.

This clonotype has ten or more counts. The rearrangement joins TRBV20-1 to TRBJ1-5; 7 nucleotides align to TRBD1. V dropped 3 bases and J dropped 5; count of bases not matched to a gene: 4. Germline V gene sequence: CDR1 DFQATT, CDR2 SNEGSKA (reference sequence). The CDR3 spans 13 residues. The CDR3 region is CSARQGGDQPQHF. The CDR3 DNA sequence: TGCAGTGCTAGGCAAGGGGGCGATCAGCCCCAGCATTTT.

This chain connects TRBV15 to TRBJ1-4; TRBD1 might be the D (5 bases). V lost 0 bases, J lost 3 bases, and 8 bases lay in between. Germline lookup yields CDR1 LNHNV and CDR2 YYDKDF (reference sequence). There are 15 residues in the CDR3. This chain's CDR3 is CATSRDKGPNEKLFF. The CDR3 nucleotides read TGTGCCACCAGCAGAGATAAGGGGCCTAATGAAAAACTGTTTTTT.

The chain is built from TRBV20-1 and TRBJ1-2; D is ambiguous. Trimming cost V 8 bases and J 4 bases, with 8 bases left between them. CDR3 length: 10 residues. The germline V gene encodes CDR1 DFQATT and CDR2 SNEGSKA (reference sequence). The CDR3 nucleotides read TGCAGTCAAAACTCCTATGGCTACACCTTC. Protein product: CSQNSYGYTF.

This chain connects TRBV4-1 to TRBJ2-5; no definite D call. Looked up from germline, CDR1 is MGHRA and CDR2 is YSYEKL. The CDR3 totals 14 residues. Trimming left V 1 base short and J 5 bases short, with 11 bases between. The CDR3 nucleotides are TGCGCCAGCAGCCAAGCATCCGGCTGGGAGACCCAGTACTTC. Translating it yields CASSQASGWETQYF.

The gene calls are TRBV25-1 and TRBJ2-7, with D unclear. The CDR3 has 12 amino acids. Deletions cut 8 bases from V and 2 bases from J, with 10 bases between. Germline values: CDR1 MGHDK, CDR2 SYGVNS. CDR3: CASAAGTYEQYF. Here the CDR3 DNA reads TGTGCCAGCGCGGCCGGTACCTACGAGCAGTACTTC.

This clonotype showed up many times. This chain joins TRBV7-3 and TRBJ2-2, with unresolved D. Per germline, CDR1 SGHTA and CDR2 FQGTGA. The V gene lost 4 bases and the J gene lost 7 bases, with 7 bases spanning the gap. This CDR3 has 12 amino acids. The CDR3 loop reads CASSSINGELFF. The CDR3 DNA reads TGTGCCAGCAGCTCAATCAACGGGGAGCTGTTTTTT.

This clonotype appeared many times. This chain links TRBV12-3 or TRBV12-4 with TRBJ1-4; TRBD1 matches 7 bases. There are 13 residues in the CDR3. The J segment lost 6 bases and the V segment lost 7 bases, leaving 5 bases of the junction unmatched. CDR3 amino acids: CASNTGADEKLFF. The CDR3 DNA is TGTGCCAGCAATACAGGGGCCGATGAAAAACTGTTTTTT.